Each of the 13 T cell receptor beta chains below was sequenced from the same sample in a study of T cell changes during pregnancy in multiple sclerosis (dated by TCRdb to the late 2010s). The receptor library was made with the immunoSEQ multiplex PCR assay. TCRdb's version of the immuneACCESS table is confined to in-frame rearrangements and falls short of the full clone set. An unresolved V gene accounts for under half of the shortfall where checked; the remainder is of unknown origin. This sample comprises 45,000 to 60,000 clones, about 93% of them detected only once. The top ten hold roughly 0.66% of the sample. Sequencing was performed on CD4+ T cells from peripheral blood mononuclear cells, taken after pregnancy. Every receptor here comes from a female donor in good health, enrolled as a control in a pregnancy study.

The V gene is TRBV20-1, the J gene TRBJ2-3; D unresolved. Trimming removed 3 bases at V and 4 bases at J, with 5 bases between. CDR1 and CDR2 from the germline V gene are DFQATT and SNEGSKA (reference sequence). CDR3 size: 11 residues. In DNA form, the CDR3 reads TGCAGTGCTAGGGAGTCAGATACGCAGTATTTT. It translates to CSARESDTQYF.

The rearrangement uses TRBV11-2 and TRBJ2-7; 8 bases fit TRBD1. There are 16 residues in the CDR3. After removal of 1 base from V and 3 bases from J, the junction contained 8 bases not matched to a gene. The V gene's germline CDR1 is SGHAT and CDR2 FQNNGV. CDR3 region: CASSLGYLGTGYEQYF. DNA for the CDR3: TGTGCCAGCAGCTTAGGCTACCTCGGGACAGGCTACGAGCAGTACTTC. Full variable domain (missing parts from reference TRBV11-2 and TRBJ2-7): EAGVAQSPRYKIIEKRQSVAFWCNPISGHATLYWYQQILGQGPKLLIQFQNNGVVDDSQLPKDRFSAERLKGVDSTLKIQPAKLEDSAVYLCASSLGYLGTGYEQYFGPGTRLTVT.

This rearrangement joins TRBV5-1 to TRBJ2-3; TRBD1 is a possible D gene (5 bases). The V end was cut by 0 bases, the J end by 0 bases, with 11 bases between. Germline CDR1 SGHRS, CDR2 YFSETQ. CDR3 length equals 16 residues. As DNA, the CDR3 is TGCGCCAGCAGCTTGGCCGTGGACACCAGCACAGATACGCAGTATTTT. It is translated as CASSLAVDTSTDTQYF.

The chain employs TRBV6-6 and TRBJ1-5; 8 nucleotides agree with TRBD1. V dropped 6 bases and J dropped 2; count of bases not matched to a gene: 6. CDR1 is MNHNY, CDR2 SVGAGI, per germline (reference sequence). CDR3 length: 15 amino acids. The CDR3 loop is CASRGGQGGNQPQHF. The CDR3 bases are TGTGCCAGCAGGGGAGGACAGGGTGGCAATCAGCCCCAGCATTTT.

V gene TRBV9 combines with J gene TRBJ1-1; no clear D. This CDR3 is 13 amino acids long. Trimming removed 0 bases from V and 3 bases from J, with 6 bases in between. The germline V gene encodes CDR1 SGDLS and CDR2 YYNGEE. The CDR3 loop reads CASSVDQDTEAFF. CDR3 sequence (DNA): TGTGCCAGCAGCGTAGACCAGGACACTGAAGCTTTCTTT.

The chain uses TRBV5-1 and TRBJ1-1; a possible D gene is TRBD1 (5 bases). The CDR3 sequence is 16 residues long. CDR1 and CDR2 from the germline V gene are SGHRS and YFSETQ. V was trimmed by 3 bases and J by 1 base, leaving 16 bases between them. Here the CDR3 reads CASSWRGTGKNTEAFF. Written as DNA, the CDR3 is TGCGCCAGCAGCTGGCGGGGGACTGGCAAGAACACTGAAGCTTTCTTT. The complete variable domain, with remaining parts taken from reference TRBV5-1 and TRBJ1-1, reads KAGVTQTPRYLIKTRGQQVTLSCSPISGHRSVSWYQQTPGQGLQFLFEYFSETQRNKGNFPGRFSGRQFSNSRSEMNVSTLELGDSALYLCASSWRGTGKNTEAFFGQGTRLTVV.

Turning to this clone: At one of its ends the junction is not consistent with the germline gene, which may arise from a read error. This chain links TRBV4-2 with TRBJ2-1; weak D call: TRBD2 (6 bases). CDR3 size: 15 residues. Germline V gene sequence: CDR1 LGHNA, CDR2 YNFKEQ. The CDR3 DNA follows: TGTGCCAGCAGCAAAGATTTGGGCGGGGACAATGAGCAGTTCTTC. It codes for CASSKDLGGDNEQFF.

V usage is TRBV10-3 and J usage is TRBJ2-2; D ambiguous. CDR3 length: 15 amino acids. Trimming shortened V by 6 bases and J by 0 bases, and 11 bases separated the two germline ends. Looked up from germline, CDR1 is ENHRY and CDR2 is SYGVKD. Written as DNA, the CDR3 is TGTGCCATCAGCCGACAAAACGCGAACACCGGGGAGCTGTTTTTT. It specifies CAISRQNANTGELFF.

This clone was seen a single time. The chain combines TRBV15 with TRBJ1-2; 8 bases align to TRBD1. After removal of 8 bases from V and 8 bases from J, the junction contained 10 bases not matched to a gene. Germline V CDR1 and CDR2: LNHNV, YYDKDF (reference sequence). The CDR3 has 13 amino acids. The CDR3 nucleotides read TGTGCCACCTCCTCGGGACAGGAACTCGGCTACACCTTC. As protein: CATSSGQELGYTF.

V is TRBV19 and J is TRBJ2-5; 10 bases align to TRBD1. CDR3 length equals 15 residues. Germline V gene sequence: CDR1 LNHDA, CDR2 SQIVND (reference sequence). The trim removed 5 bases at V and 8 bases at J, leaving 11 bases unmatched. The CDR3 spells CASSLGQGTQGTQYF. CDR3 DNA: TGTGCCAGTAGTTTGGGACAGGGGACCCAAGGCACCCAGTACTTC.

As regards this clone: A read error may account for a junction end that differs from germline. The V gene is TRBV7-7, the J gene TRBJ2-1, with a tentative D call TRBD1 (6 bases). The CDR3 has 13 residues. Germline V gene lookup returns CDR1 SSHAT and CDR2 FNYEAQ (reference sequence). The CDR3 here is CASSRFRGNEQFF. CDR3 coding DNA: TGTGCTAGCAGCCGTTTCAGGGGAAATGAGCAGTTCTTC.

The chain combines TRBV10-2 with TRBJ2-7; D is possibly TRBD2 (7 bases). The length of the CDR3 is 15 residues. Trimming pared 6 bases from V and 2 bases from J, leaving 17 bases between. Germline loops: CDR1 WSHSY, CDR2 SAAADI. For the CDR3, the DNA is TGCGCCAGCAGGCCCCGGGGGGCCGTACCCTACGAGCAGTACTTC. Its protein product is CASRPRGAVPYEQYF.

The V call is TRBV11-2, the J call TRBJ1-1, with D hard to call. The CDR3 consists of 15 residues. The germline V gene has CDR1 SGHAT and CDR2 FQNNGV. V dropped 0 bases and J dropped 1 base, with 9 bases sitting between them. The CDR3 reads CASSLDGGRNTEAFF. The CDR3 coding sequence is TGTGCCAGCAGCTTAGATGGAGGGAGGAACACTGAAGCTTTCTTT.